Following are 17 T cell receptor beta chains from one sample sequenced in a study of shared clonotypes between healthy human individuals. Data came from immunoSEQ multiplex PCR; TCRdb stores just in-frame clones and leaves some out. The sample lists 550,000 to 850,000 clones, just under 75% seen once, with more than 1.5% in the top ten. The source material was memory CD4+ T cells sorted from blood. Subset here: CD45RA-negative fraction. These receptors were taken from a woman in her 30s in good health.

The CDR3 bases are TGTGCCACGTCATCTGCGGAGGGGACCGGGGAGCTGTTTTTT. Translation gives CATSSAEGTGELFF. This chain links TRBV28 with TRBJ2-2, with a weak D call TRBD2 (6 bases). This CDR3 contains 14 residues. Germline lookup yields CDR1 MDHEN and CDR2 SYDVKM. Trimming pared 10 bases from V and 5 bases from J, leaving 17 bases between.

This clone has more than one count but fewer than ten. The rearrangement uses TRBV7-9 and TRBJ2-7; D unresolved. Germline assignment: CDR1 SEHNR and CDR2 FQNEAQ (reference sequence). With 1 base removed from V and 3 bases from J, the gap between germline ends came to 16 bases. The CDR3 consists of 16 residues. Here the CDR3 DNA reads TGTGCCAGCAGCTTAGAAGGCGTGACCAATTTCTACGAGCAGTACTTC. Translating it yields CASSLEGVTNFYEQYF.

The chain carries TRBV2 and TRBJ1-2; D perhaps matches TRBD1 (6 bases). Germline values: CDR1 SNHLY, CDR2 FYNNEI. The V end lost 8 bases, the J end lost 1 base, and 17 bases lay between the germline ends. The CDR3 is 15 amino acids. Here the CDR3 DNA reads TGTGCCAGCTATAACACAGGGAGATTTAACTATGGCTACACCTTC. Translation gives CASYNTGRFNYGYTF.

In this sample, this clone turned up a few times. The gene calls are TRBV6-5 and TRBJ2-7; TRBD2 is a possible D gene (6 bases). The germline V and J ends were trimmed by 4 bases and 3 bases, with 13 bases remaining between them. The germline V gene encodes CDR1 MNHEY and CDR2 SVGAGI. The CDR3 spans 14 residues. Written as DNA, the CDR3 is TGTGCCAGCAGTTTAAGCGGGTCGAACTACGAGCAGTACTTC. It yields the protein CASSLSGSNYEQYF.

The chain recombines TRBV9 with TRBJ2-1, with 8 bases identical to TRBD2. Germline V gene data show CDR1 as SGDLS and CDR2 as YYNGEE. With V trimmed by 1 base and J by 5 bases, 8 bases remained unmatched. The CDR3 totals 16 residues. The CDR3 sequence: CASSVYPGGKDNEQFF. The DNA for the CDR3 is TGTGCCAGCAGCGTATACCCGGGAGGGAAGGACAATGAGCAGTTCTTC.

The CDR3 nucleotides read TGCGCCAGCAGCGACGGGCGCTCTGGAAACACCATATATTTT. Encoded protein: CASSDGRSGNTIYF. J is TRBJ1-3 and V is TRBV5-1, with no clear D. This CDR3 has 14 residues. V was pared by 4 bases and J by 0 bases, with 8 bases between. Germline V gives CDR1 SGHRS, CDR2 YFSETQ.

The CDR3 reads CASSLAFGTTRTDTQYF. In nucleotides, the CDR3 is TGTGCCAGCAGCTTAGCGTTTGGGACTACGCGCACAGATACGCAGTATTTT. This chain uses TRBV7-2 with TRBJ2-3; 7 nucleotides match TRBD2. Germline CDR1 is SGHTA and CDR2 is FQGNSA. Trimming took 0 bases from V and 1 from J; bases not matched to a gene: 7. The CDR3 runs to 17 residues.

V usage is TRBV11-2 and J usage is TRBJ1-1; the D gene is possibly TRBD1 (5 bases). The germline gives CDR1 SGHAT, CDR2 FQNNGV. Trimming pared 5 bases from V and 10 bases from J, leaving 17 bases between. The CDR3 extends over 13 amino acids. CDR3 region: CASSPTAPGRAFF. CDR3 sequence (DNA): TGTGCCAGCAGCCCAACGGCACCAGGGAGAGCTTTCTTT.

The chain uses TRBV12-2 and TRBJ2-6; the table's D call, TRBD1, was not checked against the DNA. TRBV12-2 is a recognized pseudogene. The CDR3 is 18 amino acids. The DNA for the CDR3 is TGTGCAAGTCGCCAACATATCTCCACACAAAGTCGGGCCAACGTCCTGACTTTC. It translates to CASRQHISTQSRANVLTF.

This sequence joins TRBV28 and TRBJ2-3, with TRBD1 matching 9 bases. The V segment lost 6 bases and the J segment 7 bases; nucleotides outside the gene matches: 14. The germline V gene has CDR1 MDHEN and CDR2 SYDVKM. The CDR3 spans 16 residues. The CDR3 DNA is TGTGCCAGCAGAGCGGCCCTGGGACAGGGTCAGAATACGCAGTATTTT. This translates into CASRAALGQGQNTQYF.

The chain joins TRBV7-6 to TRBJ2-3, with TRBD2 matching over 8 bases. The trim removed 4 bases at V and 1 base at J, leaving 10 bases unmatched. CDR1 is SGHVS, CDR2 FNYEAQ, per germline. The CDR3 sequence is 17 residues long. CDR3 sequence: CASSSGVTSGGTDTQYF. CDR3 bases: TGTGCCAGCAGCTCAGGGGTAACTAGCGGAGGCACAGATACGCAGTATTTT.

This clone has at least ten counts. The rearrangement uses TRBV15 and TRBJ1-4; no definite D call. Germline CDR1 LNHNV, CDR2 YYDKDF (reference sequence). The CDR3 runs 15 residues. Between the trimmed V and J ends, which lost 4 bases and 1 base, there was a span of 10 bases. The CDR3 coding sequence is TGTGCCACCAGCAATCGACCGAGAACTAATGAAAAACTGTTTTTT. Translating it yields CATSNRPRTNEKLFF.

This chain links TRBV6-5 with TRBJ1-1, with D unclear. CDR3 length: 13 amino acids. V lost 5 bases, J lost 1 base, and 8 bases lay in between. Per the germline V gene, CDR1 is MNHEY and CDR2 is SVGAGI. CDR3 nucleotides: TGTGCCAGCAGTCCCTATCCGAACACTGAAGCTTTCTTT. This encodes CASSPYPNTEAFF.

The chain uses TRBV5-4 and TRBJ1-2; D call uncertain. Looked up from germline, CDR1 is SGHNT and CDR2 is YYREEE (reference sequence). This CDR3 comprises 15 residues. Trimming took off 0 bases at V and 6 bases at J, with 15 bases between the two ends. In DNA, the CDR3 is TGTGCCAGCAGCTTGGATTTTGAGGGCAGCAATGGCTACACCTTC. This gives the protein CASSLDFEGSNGYTF.

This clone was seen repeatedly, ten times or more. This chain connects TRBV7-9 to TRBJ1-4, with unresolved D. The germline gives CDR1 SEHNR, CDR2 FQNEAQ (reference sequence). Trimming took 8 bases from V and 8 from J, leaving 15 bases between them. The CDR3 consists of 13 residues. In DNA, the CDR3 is TGTGCCAGCGGAAGTCTTTCGCGGGAAAAACTGTTTTTT. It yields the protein CASGSLSREKLFF.

In nucleotides, the CDR3 is TGTGCCAGCAGCCCTAATGAACTCCGGGACAGGGCTAATGAAAAACTGTTTTTT. Its protein is CASSPNELRDRANEKLFF. The rearrangement joins TRBV11-2 to TRBJ1-4; TRBD1 matches at 9 bases. The CDR3 contains 18 residues. CDR1 and CDR2 (germline): SGHAT, FQNNGV. Trimming at V came to 5 bases and at J to 3 bases, leaving 13 bases not matched to a gene.

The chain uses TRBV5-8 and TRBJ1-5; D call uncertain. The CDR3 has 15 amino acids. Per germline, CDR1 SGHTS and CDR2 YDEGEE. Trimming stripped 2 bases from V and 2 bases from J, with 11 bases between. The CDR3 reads CASSFRVMGNQPQHF. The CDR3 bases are TGTGCCAGCAGCTTTCGGGTTATGGGCAATCAGCCCCAGCATTTT.